The TCR beta chain under discussion was sequenced for a study of naive and memory T cell subsets. Findings and limits, study-wide: Possibly reflecting memory cells re-expressing CD45RA, a few larger clonotypes occurred in naive repertoires, especially CD8.

This clonotype has only a few counts. Antigen: not known. Trimming cost V 1 base and J 3 bases; bases outside gene matches: 7. This CDR3 spans 17 amino acids. Germline V gene sequence: CDR1 MNHEY, CDR2 SMNVEV (reference sequence). An equimolar mix of two oligonucleotides served as the beta constant-region primer for TRBC1 and TRBC2. Ligated cDNA was amplified by four rounds of PCR with nested alpha and beta constant-region primers and SP2. TCRdb reanalysed the UMI-ligation and nested PCR reads using MiXCR and keeps one entry per CDR3 protein. The table lists about 150,000 distinct CDR3 sequences, roughly 20% of them singletons, with around 0.11% in the top ten.

This clonotype was obtained from a human donor in good health. Source material: naive CD4+ T cells from blood. The chain employs TRBV27 and TRBJ2-1; 9 bases line up with TRBD2. CDR3 coding DNA: TGTGCCAGCAGTTTATTCGGCGGGAGGGCCGTCTACAATGAGCAGTTCTTC. It specifies CASSLFGGRAVYNEQFF.